Listed here are 6 T cell receptor beta chains from one sample, sequenced in a study of T cells in women clearing cervical HPV infection. Some clones are missing from TCRdb's copy, which holds only in-frame ones; the method was immunoSEQ multiplex PCR. This sample's clone table lists more than 40,000 clones. Material for sequencing was blood buffy coat. The source of these receptors is a woman between 18 and 70 years old with a cervical HPV16 infection that either progressed to CIN3+ or cleared (not recorded which).

A word on this clone: The sequenced fragment ends 3 residues before the CDR3 boundary, so the rest is inferred from the germline J gene. V usage is TRBV7-9 and J usage is TRBJ2-6; D ambiguous. The CDR3 contains 15 residues. V lost 8 bases and J lost 0, with 11 bases in between. The germline V gene has CDR1 SEHNR and CDR2 FQNEAQ (reference sequence). The chain's CDR3 is CASRSARSGANVLTF. CDR3 DNA (partial): TGTGCCAGCCGTTCAGCGCGCTCTGGGGCCAACGTC.

Of note for this clone: The CDR3 goes on 3 residues after the read ends, and that part is filled in from the germline J gene. J is TRBJ2-1 and V is TRBV6-2 or TRBV6-3; D ambiguous. Trimming stripped 6 bases from V and 5 bases from J, with 5 bases between. This CDR3 contains 11 residues. CDR1 MNHEY and CDR2 SVGEGT come from the germline V gene. The CDR3 bases that were read are TGTGCCAGCAGGAAGCACAATGAG. This gives the protein CASRKHNE. The CDR3 in full is CASRKHNEQFF.

On this clone: The read terminates 3 residues before the CDR3 end, so the remaining end is supplied by the germline J gene. The V gene is TRBV7-9, the J gene TRBJ2-3, with 7 bases fitting TRBD1. This CDR3 contains 15 residues. Per the germline V gene, CDR1 is SEHNR and CDR2 is FQNEAQ (reference sequence). CDR3 loop: CASSPPRQGQETQYF. The CDR3 bases that were read are TGTGCCAGCAGCCCCCCTCGACAGGGCCAAGAGACG.

Details on this clone: The read terminates 3 residues before the CDR3 end, so the remaining end is supplied by the germline J gene. The chain employs TRBV20-1 and TRBJ2-3; 10 bases are shared with TRBD2. The length of the CDR3 is 14 residues. The junction had 3 bases not matched to a gene; V was cut back by 4 bases and J by 2 bases. Germline V gene sequence: CDR1 DFQATT, CDR2 SNEGSKA (reference sequence). The DNA read from the CDR3 is TGCAGTGCTACGAGCGGGGGGGCCACAGATACG. Residues: CSATSGGATDT. The CDR3 reads in full as CSATSGGATDTQYF.

Points on this clone: With the read ending 3 residues before the CDR3 end, the germline J gene is used to fill in that end. This rearrangement joins TRBV19 to TRBJ1-2; 7 positions agree with TRBD1. Germline trimming cut 4 bases from V and 5 bases from J; bases unmatched to any gene: 13. The CDR3 is 16 amino acids. Germline CDR1 LNHDA, CDR2 SQIVND (reference sequence). The CDR3 here is CASSNRGGAPSYGYTF. Partial CDR3 DNA: TGTGCCAGTAGTAACAGGGGCGGGGCGCCCAGTTATGGC.

A remark on this clone: The read halts 3 residues ahead of the CDR3 end, with the missing end drawn from the germline J gene. The chain combines TRBV2 with TRBJ2-1; D is possibly TRBD2 (7 bases). This CDR3 region has 14 residues. V dropped 4 bases and J dropped 8 bases, with 15 bases sitting between them. Germline-derived CDR1 and CDR2 are SNHLY and FYNNEI. The DNA read from the CDR3 is TGTGCCAGCAGTGCTCGCGGGGGCTGGGATGAG. Amino acids: CASSARGGWDE. The entire CDR3 protein reads CASSARGGWDEQFF.